This is a list of T cell receptor beta chains from one sample in a study of PD-L1 blockade in urothelial cancer. Sequenced by immunoSEQ multiplex PCR; TCRdb stores in-frame clones only, minus some. This table has around 30,000 clones, roughly 84% appearing once. This sample comprised PBMCs, obtained around atezolizumab (anti-PD-L1) treatment. The receptors derive from a man aged 55 to 70 with urothelial cancer. The CDR3 runs from the conserved cysteine through the conserved F or W. The D gene is left open where the match is weak. Clone size appears in some rows only: once, few, many, or a class for an expanded clone.

v_call,j_call,d_call,clone_size,cdr3_nt,cdr3_aa
TRBV2,TRBJ2-5,NA,NA,TGTGCCAGCAGTGAAGCTCGGGGAGGCGAGACCCAGTACTTC,CASSEARGGETQYF
TRBV5-1,TRBJ2-7,NA,NA,TGCGCCAGCAGCTTGACAGGGTCCTACGAGCAGTACTTC,CASSLTGSYEQYF
TRBV5-1,TRBJ1-6,NA,NA,TGCGCCAGCAGCTTGGCGGCTTTAGGAGGCTCACCCCTCCACTTT,CASSLAALGGSPLHF
TRBV7-9,TRBJ2-2,NA,NA,TGTGCCAGCAGCCCCCGGGTCAACACCGGGGAGCTGTTTTTT,CASSPRVNTGELFF
TRBV9,TRBJ2-2,NA,NA,TGTGCCAGCAGCGTAGACCAGGGTCGTGGCGGGGAGCTGTTTTTT,CASSVDQGRGGELFF
TRBV5-6,TRBJ1-2,TRBD1,NA,TGTGCCAGCAGCCCCGGGACAGGGGGCCGAGGAAACTATGGCTACACCTTC,CASSPGTGGRGNYGYTF
TRBV2,TRBJ1-2,NA,NA,TGTTCCCACACCAAAGGACCCCCCAGGGGTCCCGAGGATGGCTACACCTTC,CSHTKGPPRGPEDGYTF
TRBV10-3,TRBJ1-3,NA,NA,TGTGCCACCACAAGCGGTGGGCGAATCTCTGGAAACACCATATATTTT,CATTSGGRISGNTIYF
TRBV7-7,TRBJ2-7,NA,NA,TGTGCTAGCAGCCCGACAGCCGGTACATACGAGCAGTACTTC,CASSPTAGTYEQYF
TRBV18,TRBJ1-5,NA,NA,TGTGCCAGCTCAGCAAACAGGGATCAGCCCCAGCATTTT,CASSANRDQPQHF
TRBV5-1,TRBJ2-7,NA,NA,TGCGCCAGCAGCTTGGCAGCGGGCTACGAGCAGTACTTC,CASSLAAGYEQYF
TRBV5-1,TRBJ1-6,NA,NA,TGCGCCAGCAGCTTCGGACAGCCGAGCTCCTATAATTCACCCCTCCACTTT,CASSFGQPSSYNSPLHF
TRBV30,TRBJ1-4,NA,NA,TGTGCCTGGAGTCCCCGGGGGGGGGCGGATGAAAAACTGTTTTTT,CAWSPRGGADEKLFF
TRBV2,TRBJ2-6,NA,NA,TGTGCCAGCAGACCGCCCACATCTGGGGCCAACGTCCTGACTTTC,CASRPPTSGANVLTF
TRBV5-1,TRBJ2-7,TRBD1,once,TGCGCCAGCAGCTTGGCCCAGGGACAGGCCTACGAGCAGTACTTC,CASSLAQGQAYEQYF
TRBV18,TRBJ2-5,NA,NA,TGTGCCAGCTCAGAGCGAGTCCAAGAGACCCAGTACTTC,CASSERVQETQYF
TRBV7-2,TRBJ2-3,NA,NA,TGTGCCAGCAGCTTAGGGGGGGGCGGAAGCACAGATACGCAGTATTTT,CASSLGGGGSTDTQYF
TRBV2,TRBJ1-2,TRBD1,NA,TGTGCCAGCAGTGGGGACAGGGAATATGGCTACACCTTC,CASSGDREYGYTF
TRBV5-6,TRBJ2-1,TRBD2,once,TGTGCCAGCAGCTTGGACGGGAGGGGGTACAATGAGCAGTTCTTC,CASSLDGRGYNEQFF
TRBV14,TRBJ1-2,NA,NA,TGTGCCAGCAGCCAAGATTCTTCAGGGAGGTCTGGCTACACCTTC,CASSQDSSGRSGYTF
TRBV5-1,TRBJ1-2,NA,NA,TGCGCCAGCAGCCCGGGACTGAAGTATGGCTACACCTTC,CASSPGLKYGYTF
TRBV19,TRBJ2-7,TRBD1,NA,TGTGCCAGTAGTAGGCCGGGACAGGGCTACGAGCAGTACTTC,CASSRPGQGYEQYF
TRBV6-1,TRBJ2-7,NA,NA,TGTGCCAGCAGTGAGGAGAACTCCTACGAGCAGTACTTC,CASSEENSYEQYF
TRBV30,TRBJ1-1,NA,NA,TGTGCCTGGAGTTCGCAGGGCTTACACGGCGCATCTGAAGCTTTCTTT,CAWSSQGLHGASEAFF
TRBV19,TRBJ1-1,NA,few,TGTGCCAGTAGCTCACAGGGAGAACCTGAAGCTTTCTTT,CASSSQGEPEAFF
TRBV11-2,TRBJ2-7,NA,NA,TGTGCCAGCAGCTTAGATAGGGGCAGGGAATCCCTCGAGCAGTACTTC,CASSLDRGRESLEQYF
TRBV16,TRBJ2-3,NA,NA,TGTGCCAGCAGCCAATCGGTACTAAGCACAGATACGCAGTATTTT,CASSQSVLSTDTQYF
TRBV5-1,TRBJ2-1,NA,once,TGCGCCAGCAGCTCCCCCCGGCTAGCAGAAAGTGAGCAGTTCTTC,CASSSPRLAESEQFF
TRBV7-6,TRBJ2-1,TRBD2,NA,TGTGCCAGCAGCCAGATGACTAGCGGGACCCTCTACAATGAGCAGTTCTTC,CASSQMTSGTLYNEQFF
TRBV5-4,TRBJ1-2,NA,NA,TGTGCCAGCACCACGGGAGAGTCCTATGGCTACACCTTC,CASTTGESYGYTF
TRBV25-1,TRBJ2-1,NA,NA,TGTGCCAGCAGCGTCAGTTTGAGGTTTAATAATGAGCAGTTCTTC,CASSVSLRFNNEQFF
TRBV7-3,TRBJ2-7,TRBD2,NA,TGTGCCAGCAGCTCCTCAGGGACTACCTACGAGCAGTACTTC,CASSSSGTTYEQYF
TRBV15,TRBJ2-3,TRBD2,NA,TGTGCCACCAGCAGACCGCGAGCGGGAGGGCCTTCAGATACGCAGTATTTT,CATSRPRAGGPSDTQYF
TRBV5-6,TRBJ2-3,TRBD2,NA,TGTGCCAGCAGCTTTAGAGTCGGGGGGACCTTTGGCACAGATACGCAGTATTTT,CASSFRVGGTFGTDTQYF
TRBV19,TRBJ1-4,NA,NA,TGTGCCAGTAGTATAAATCGACAGCCTAATGAAAAACTGTTTTTT,CASSINRQPNEKLFF
TRBV30,TRBJ2-7,TRBD1,NA,TGTGCCTGGAGTGTGCGAAGGACAGGGCGTTTTACCTACGAGCAGTACTTC,CAWSVRRTGRFTYEQYF
TRBV11-2,TRBJ2-1,TRBD2,NA,TGTGCCAGCAGGGTCCCGGGAGGGAGTAGAGGTAGAAGAGTTTGGGAACAGTTCTTC,CASRVPGGSRGRRVWEQFF
TRBV18,TRBJ1-2,NA,once,TGTGCCAGCTCACCTTCTTCCCGCACCCTGGCCGAAAATGGCTACACCTTC,CASSPSSRTLAENGYTF
TRBV6-5,TRBJ2-3,NA,NA,TGTGCCAGCAGACGGAGGGTACAAGATACGCAGTATTTT,CASRRRVQDTQYF
TRBV7-6,TRBJ1-3,NA,NA,TGTGCCAGCAGACTTCAAGGCGGCACCATATATTTT,CASRLQGGTIYF
TRBV5-1,TRBJ2-2,TRBD1,NA,TGCGCCAGCAGCTTGGGGGGGACAGGGGCGAACACCGGGGAGCTGTTTTTT,CASSLGGTGANTGELFF
TRBV5-5,TRBJ2-7,NA,NA,TGTGCCAGCAGCTTGGTGGGAGATCAGACCTACGAGCAGTACTTC,CASSLVGDQTYEQYF
TRBV19,TRBJ2-2,NA,NA,TGTGCCAGTAGTATCGGAGGCGCCCCTGTGAACACCGGGGAGCTGTTTTTT,CASSIGGAPVNTGELFF
TRBV4-3,TRBJ1-4,NA,NA,TGCGCCAGCGGGCAGAGTGCAACTAATGAAAAACTGTTTTTT,CASGQSATNEKLFF
TRBV11-3,TRBJ1-1,TRBD1,NA,TGTGCCAGCAGCTTTGACAGGGGCACTGAAGCTTTCTTT,CASSFDRGTEAFF
TRBV7-3,TRBJ2-3,NA,NA,TGTGCCAGCAGCTTAACTGGCGGGGTTGGGGTAGATACGCAGTATTTT,CASSLTGGVGVDTQYF
TRBV9,TRBJ2-7,TRBD2,NA,TGTGCCAGCAGCGTAGCTCCGGGGGGGTCCTACGAGCAGTACTTC,CASSVAPGGSYEQYF
TRBV15,TRBJ2-5,NA,NA,TGTGCCACCAGCAGAGATTATCCAGGTCAAGAGACCCAGTACTTC,CATSRDYPGQETQYF
TRBV7-2,TRBJ1-6,TRBD1,NA,TGTGCCAGCAGCTCCCCATACGGCGGGACAGGGTTTCCACCCCTCCACTTT,CASSSPYGGTGFPPLHF